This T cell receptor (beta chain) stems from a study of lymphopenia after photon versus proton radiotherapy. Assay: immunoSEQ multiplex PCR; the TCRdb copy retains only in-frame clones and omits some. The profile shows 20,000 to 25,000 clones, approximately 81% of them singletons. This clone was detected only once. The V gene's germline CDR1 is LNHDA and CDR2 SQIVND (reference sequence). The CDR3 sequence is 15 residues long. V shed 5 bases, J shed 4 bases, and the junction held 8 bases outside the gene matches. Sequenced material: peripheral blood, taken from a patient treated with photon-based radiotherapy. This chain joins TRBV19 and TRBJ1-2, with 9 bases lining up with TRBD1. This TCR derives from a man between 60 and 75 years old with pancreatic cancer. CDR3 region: CASSRRDRASYGYTF. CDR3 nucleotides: TGTGCCAGTAGTCGCCGGGACAGGGCGAGCTATGGCTACACCTTC.